A selection of T cell receptor delta chains follows, all from one sample in a study of γδ T cells in repeated Plasmodium falciparum infection. TCRdb re-analyzed the multiplex PCR reads via CATT. The table records tens of thousands of delta-chain clones, over 0.9% of them present only once. Specimen: gamma-delta T cells from blood. The receptors shown here come from a pool of human donors (malaria-infected and uninfected, not separated). Each CDR3 is given with its conserved first and last residue. A D gene is named only where the DNA matches it firmly. For some rows the clone size is stated as once, few or many, or as a class when expanded; others skip it.

abundance,d_gene,len,j_gene,v_gene,CDR3nt,CDR3aa
many,TRDD3,21,TRDJ1,TRDV1,TGTGCTCTTGGGAAACTAGAAGGATCCTGGGGGGGTAAGTCGTACACCGATAAACTCATCTTT,CALGKLEGSWGGKSYTDKLIF
medium-sized,TRDD3,17,TRDJ1,TRDV1,TGTGCTCTTGGGGAACTAGGGCTGGGATACGCGGCCGATAAACTCATCTTT,CALGELGLGYAADKLIF
many,TRDD3,21,TRDJ1,TRDV1,TGTGCTCTTGGGGAAGGTTCCCCGGGGACTACTGGGGGATACAAAGGCGATAAACTCATCTTT,CALGEGSPGTTGGYKGDKLIF
many,TRDD3,23,TRDJ1,TRDV1,TGTGCTCTTGGGGAATGTAGGTCCTACCGGACATGTACTGGGGGATACGAGGGCGATAAACTCATCTTT,CALGECRSYRTCTGGYEGDKLIF
many,TRDD3,21,TRDJ1,TRDV1,TGTGCTCTTGGGGAACTAGCCCCTTCCATGGGGGGATACCGGAGGTCCGATAAACTCATCTTT,CALGELAPSMGGYRRSDKLIF
many,TRDD3,25,TRDJ1,TRDV1,TGTGCTCTTGGGGAGGTGACGGAGACGAAGACGTGTCCGAACTGGGGGATACTTCACACCGATAAACTCATCTTT,CALGEVTETKTCPNWGILHTDKLIF
many,NA,18,TRDJ1,TRDV2,TGTGCCTGTGACACCGCTGGTTTGTTCTACCGATGGGGGGGTAAACTCATCTTT,CACDTAGLFYRWGGKLIF
many,NA,20,TRDJ1,TRDV1,TGTGCTCTTGGGGAACTTATCTTCCCTGACCTGGACCTTTACACCGATAAACTCATCTTT,CALGELIFPDLDLYTDKLIF
many,NA,20,TRDJ1,TRDV1,TGTGCTCTTGGGGAAGATTCCCATCTCGGGGGTTATATGGTTACCGATAAACTCATCTTT,CALGEDSHLGGYMVTDKLIF
medium-sized,TRDD3,17,TRDJ1,TRDV1,TGTGCTCTTGGGGAACTAACGATGGGGGATGGGACCGATAAACTCATCTTT,CALGELTMGDGTDKLIF
many,TRDD3,20,TRDJ1,TRDV1,TGTGCTCTTGGGGAACGAGACCGACTGGGGGATACGTATGACACCGATAAACTCATCTTT,CALGERDRLGDTYDTDKLIF
many,TRDD3,18,TRDJ1,TRDV2,TGTGCCTGTGACCGGACGCGTTTCGGTGGGGGACTCCAGGGTAAACTCATCTTT,CACDRTRFGGGLQGKLIF
many,NA,16,TRDJ1,TRDV1,TGTGCTCTTGGGTCTTTTATCCCGCAATACACCGATAAACTCATCTTT,CALGSFIPQYTDKLIF
medium-sized,TRDD3,18,TRDJ1,TRDV1,TGTGCTCTTGGGGAACGTCGCCTGGGGGCTCCCAAGTCCGATAAACTCATCTTT,CALGERRLGAPKSDKLIF
many,NA,16,TRDJ1,TRDV1,TGTGCTCTTGGGGAACTTGTGCTAGGGAGGGCCGATAAACTCATCTTT,CALGELVLGRADKLIF
many,TRDD3,22,TRDJ1,TRDV1,TGTGCTCTTGGGGAACTCGGCTACATACCACTTACTGGGGGATATACAACCGATAAACTCATCTTT,CALGELGYIPLTGGYTTDKLIF
medium-sized,NA,19,TRDJ1,TRDV1,TGTGCTCTTGGGGAACTAAGACCAGCCCGACCCTTGTACACCGATAAACTCATCTTT,CALGELRPARPLYTDKLIF
many,TRDD3,19,TRDJ1,TRDV2,TGTGCCTGTGATCTCTCTCCTCCGGGGGGATACGCGCCCACCGATAAACTCATCTTT,CACDLSPPGGYAPTDKLIF
many,TRDD3,18,TRDJ1,TRDV1,TGTGCTCTCGGAATTTTCCGTCCTAGTACTGGGGGATACGTGAAACTCATCTTT,CALGIFRPSTGGYVKLIF
medium-sized,TRDD3,16,TRDJ1,TRDV2,TGTGCCTGTGATTTCCTGGGGGGAGACCGAACCGATAAACTCATCTTT,CACDFLGGDRTDKLIF
NA,NA,15,TRDJ1,TRDV3,TGTGCCTTTAGGGGACCCGCCTGGTACACCGATAAACTCATCTTT,CAFRGPAWYTDKLIF
NA,NA,23,TRDJ1,TRDV1,TGTGCTCTTGGGGAACATGGTGGATCTTCCTACCGGGGGATACAAGGGAACACCGATAAACTCATCTTT,CALGEHGGSSYRGIQGNTDKLIF
many,TRDD3,21,TRDJ1,TRDV1,TGTGCTCTTGGGGAATCTGATTGCTGGCTGGGGGATACTCCGTACACCGATAAACTCACCTTT,CALGESDCWLGDTPYTDKLTF
few,NA,13,TRDJ1,TRDV2,TGTGCCTGTGACACCTGGGGTGCCGAAAAACTCATCTTT,CACDTWGAEKLIF
medium-sized,NA,17,TRDJ1,TRDV1,TGTGCTCTTGGGGAACGTACGTTAGGGTTCCCCACCGATAAACTCATCTTT,CALGERTLGFPTDKLIF
medium-sized,NA,22,TRDJ1,TRDV1,TGTGCTCTTGGGAGATCCCCACCTAGGACTTTCTCTACTGGGATATCCCAGGGTAAACTCATCTTT,CALGRSPPRTFSTGISQGKLIF
medium-sized,NA,19,TRDJ1,TRDV1,TGTGCTCTTGGGTTCCGTAAGGGTCCCTGGGATATTAAGACCGATAAACTCATCTTT,CALGFRKGPWDIKTDKLIF
many,NA,18,TRDJ1,TRDV1,TGTGCTCTTGGGGAATCTCGTAATAACATTCCGTACACCGATAAACTCATCTTT,CALGESRNNIPYTDKLIF
many,NA,20,TRDJ4,TRDV1,TGTGCTCTTGGGGGAGCCTTCCTACGCCGTTCTACTGGGGGAGCCAGACCCCTGATCTTT,CALGGAFLRRSTGGARPLIF